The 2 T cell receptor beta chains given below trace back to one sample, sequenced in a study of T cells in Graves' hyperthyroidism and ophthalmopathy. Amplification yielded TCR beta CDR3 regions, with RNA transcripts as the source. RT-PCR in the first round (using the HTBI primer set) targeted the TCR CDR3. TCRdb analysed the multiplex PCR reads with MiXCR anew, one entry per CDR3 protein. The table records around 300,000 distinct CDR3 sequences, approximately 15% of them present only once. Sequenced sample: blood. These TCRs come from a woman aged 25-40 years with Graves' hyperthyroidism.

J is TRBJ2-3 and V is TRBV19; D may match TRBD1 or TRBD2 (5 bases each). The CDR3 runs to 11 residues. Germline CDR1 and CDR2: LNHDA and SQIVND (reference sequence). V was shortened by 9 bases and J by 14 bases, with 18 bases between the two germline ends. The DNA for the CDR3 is TGTGCCAGCGCGTCCGGGACGGCTACGTATTTT. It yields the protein CASASGTATYF. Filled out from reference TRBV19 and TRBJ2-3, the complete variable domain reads DGGITQSPKYLFRKEGQNVTLSCEQNLNHDAMYWYRQDPGQGLRLIYYSQIVNDFQKGDIAEGYSVSREKKESFPLTVTSAQKNPTAFYLCASASGTATYFGPGTRLTVL.

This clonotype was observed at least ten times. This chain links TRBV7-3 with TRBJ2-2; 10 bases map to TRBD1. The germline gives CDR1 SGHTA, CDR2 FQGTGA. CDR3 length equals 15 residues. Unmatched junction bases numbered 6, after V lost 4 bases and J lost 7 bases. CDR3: CASSSTGGKGGELFF. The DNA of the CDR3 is TGTGCCAGCAGCTCGACAGGGGGCAAGGGCGGGGAGCTGTTTTTT. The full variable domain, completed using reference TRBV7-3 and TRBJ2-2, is GAGVSQTPSNKVTEKGKYVELRCDPISGHTALYWYRQSLGQGPEFLIYFQGTGAADDSGLPNDRFFAVRPEGSVSTLKIQRTERGDSAVYLCASSSTGGKGGELFFGEGSRLTVL.